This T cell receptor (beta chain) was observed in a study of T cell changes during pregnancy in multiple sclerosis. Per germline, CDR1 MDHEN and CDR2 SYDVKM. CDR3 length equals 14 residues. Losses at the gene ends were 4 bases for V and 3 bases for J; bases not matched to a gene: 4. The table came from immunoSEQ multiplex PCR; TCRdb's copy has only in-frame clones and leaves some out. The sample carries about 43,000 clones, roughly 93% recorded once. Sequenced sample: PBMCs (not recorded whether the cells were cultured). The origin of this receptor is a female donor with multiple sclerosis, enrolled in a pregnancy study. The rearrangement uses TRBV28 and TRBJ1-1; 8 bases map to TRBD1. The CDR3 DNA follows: TGTGCCAGCAGTTCAGGGGGCGGGCACACTGAAGCTTTCTTT. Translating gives CASSSGGGHTEAFF.